These 16 T cell receptor beta chains were sequenced from one sample in a study of cytomegalovirus exposure and HLA in healthy donors. The PCR made use of 60 Vbeta and 13 Jbeta primers. Generated by immunoSEQ multiplex PCR, the TCRdb table keeps only in-frame clones and is missing some. The sample lists about 200,000 clones, about 13% seen once, with over 6.5% in the top ten. Source material: PBMCs. Receptors originate from a man aged 45-60 years in good health and CMV-seropositive.

This clone turned up a few times. The genes are TRBV10-3 and TRBJ1-1, with a possible D match to TRBD1 (6 bases). The CDR3 totals 15 residues. V was shortened by 0 bases and J by 5 bases, with 13 bases between the two germline ends. Germline-derived CDR1 and CDR2 are ENHRY and SYGVKD. In DNA, the CDR3 is TGTGCCATCAGTGAGTCGGGTAGGGGGGGAACTGAAGCTTTCTTT. As protein: CAISESGRGGTEAFF.

This clone was detected a few times. V is TRBV19 and J is TRBJ2-2; tentatively, D is TRBD2 (6 bases). Germline-derived CDR1 and CDR2 are LNHDA and SQIVND (reference sequence). This CDR3 spans 16 amino acids. V was pared by 2 bases and J by 0 bases, with 10 bases between. This chain's CDR3 is CASSIMGLSNTGELFF. The CDR3 DNA reads as TGTGCCAGTAGTATAATGGGACTGTCGAACACCGGGGAGCTGTTTTTT.

This chain connects TRBV4-3 to TRBJ1-1; a weak D match, TRBD1 (6 bases). Germline V gene lookup returns CDR1 LGHNA and CDR2 YSLEER. The CDR3 runs to 15 residues. Trimming cost V 6 bases and J 3 bases, with 17 bases left between them. The CDR3 reads CASRDRLYRDTEAFF. CDR3 DNA: TGCGCCAGCAGGGATCGATTGTACAGGGACACTGAAGCTTTCTTT.

This clone was detected a few times. V gene TRBV27 combines with J gene TRBJ1-4; 7 bases line up with TRBD1. This CDR3 is built from 15 residues. Germline trimming cut 5 bases from V and 0 bases from J; bases unmatched to any gene: 3. Germline CDR1 and CDR2: MNHEY and SMNVEV (reference sequence). The CDR3 nucleotides read TGTGCCAGCAGTAACAGGGGTGCAACTAATGAAAAACTGTTTTTT. Translation gives CASSNRGATNEKLFF.

The gene calls are TRBV7-9 and TRBJ2-2; the D is unclear. This CDR3 contains 13 residues. Germline lookup yields CDR1 SEHNR and CDR2 FQNEAQ (reference sequence). Deletions cut 6 bases from V and 6 bases from J, with 11 bases between. Written as DNA, the CDR3 is TGTGCCAGCAGTTCTCCTCGGGCCGGGGAGCTGTTTTTT. It codes for CASSSPRAGELFF.

The gene calls are TRBV18 and TRBJ2-4; D might be TRBD1 (6 bases). The CDR3 loop spans 17 amino acids. Germline values: CDR1 KGHSH, CDR2 LQKENI. The V end lost 6 bases, the J end lost 1 base, and 19 bases lay between the germline ends. CDR3: CASSRSRGPEAKNIQYF. In DNA, the CDR3 is TGTGCCAGCTCGCGAAGCAGGGGACCTGAGGCCAAAAACATTCAGTACTTC.

The chain couples TRBV18 to TRBJ1-1; a weak D match, TRBD1 (5 bases). V lost 5 bases and J 11 bases, leaving 15 bases between the germline ends. Germline-derived CDR1 and CDR2 are KGHSH and LQKENI. CDR3 length: 12 residues. CDR3 loop: CASSGPGEAAFF. In DNA, the CDR3 is TGTGCCAGCTCAGGGCCGGGGGAAGCGGCTTTCTTT. Combining the CDR3 with reference TRBV18 and TRBJ1-1 gives the whole variable domain NAGVMQNPRHLVRRRGQEARLRCSPMKGHSHVYWYRQLPEEGLKFMVYLQKENIIDESGMPKERFSAEFPKEGPSILRIQQVVRGDSAAYFCASSGPGEAAFFGQGTRLTVV.

A few counts support this clone. Other nucleotide sequences in the sample specify the same CDR3. V usage is TRBV28 and J usage is TRBJ1-1, with no clear D. The CDR3 has 14 amino acids. Germline V gives CDR1 MDHEN, CDR2 SYDVKM. V was pared by 6 bases and J by 1 base, with 12 bases between. The CDR3 loop reads CASSPGGPNTEAFF. CDR3 DNA: TGTGCCAGCAGCCCGGGAGGACCGAACACTGAAGCTTTCTTT.

The CDR3 bases are TGTGCCAGCAGGGCGGGACTCTCGAGCTCTGGAAACACCATATATTTT. Its protein is CASRAGLSSSGNTIYF. The genes are TRBV27 and TRBJ1-3; tentative D call: TRBD1 (5 bases). The germline CDR1 and CDR2 sequences are MNHEY and SMNVEV (reference sequence). This CDR3 is built from 16 residues. V was pared by 6 bases and J by 0 bases, with 15 bases between.

The J gene is TRBJ2-2, the V gene TRBV11-3, with 9 bases aligning to TRBD2. Germline V lookup: CDR1 SGHNT, CDR2 YENEEA. The CDR3 extends over 17 amino acids. V was pared by 1 base and J by 3 bases, with 6 bases of the junction left unmatched. The CDR3 sequence is CASSLALAGAYTGELFF. The CDR3 DNA is TGTGCCAGCAGCTTAGCCTTAGCGGGGGCCTACACCGGGGAGCTGTTTTTT.

The J gene is TRBJ1-2, the V gene TRBV25-1; weak D call: TRBD1 (5 bases). Germline-derived CDR1 and CDR2 are MGHDK and SYGVNS. The V end lost 2 bases, the J end lost 2 bases, and 6 bases lay between the germline ends. The CDR3 spans 13 residues. The DNA for the CDR3 is TGTGCCAGCAGTGAAAGGACAAACTATGGCTACACCTTC. Amino acid sequence: CASSERTNYGYTF.

This clone has only a few counts. The rearrangement uses TRBV7-9 and TRBJ2-3; D might be TRBD2 (7 bases). The CDR3 contains 19 residues. Trimming took 1 base from V and 1 from J, leaving 21 bases between them. Germline V lookup: CDR1 SEHNR, CDR2 FQNEAQ (reference sequence). CDR3 protein: CASSLDWRGQGMGTDTQYF. The CDR3 bases are TGTGCCAGCAGCTTAGATTGGCGGGGGCAGGGAATGGGCACAGATACGCAGTATTTT.

The table lists this clone with a few counts. CDR3 protein: CASRMTSPETQYF. CDR3 nucleotides: TGTGCCAGCAGAATGACTAGCCCCGAGACCCAGTACTTC. V and J are TRBV6-1 and TRBJ2-5; 7 nucleotides align to TRBD2. Per germline, CDR1 MNHNS and CDR2 SASEGT. The length of the CDR3 is 13 residues. J gave up 5 bases and V 6 bases, and 6 bases lay outside the gene matches.

V and J are TRBV7-8 and TRBJ2-2; 8 bases are a match to TRBD2. Per germline, CDR1 SGHVS and CDR2 FQNEAQ. The ends lost 5 bases at V and 3 bases at J; junction bases unmatched: 11. The CDR3 loop spans 17 amino acids. The CDR3 DNA reads TGTGCCAGCAGCCGCAGCGGGGGAGCCCCTTACACCGGGGAGCTGTTTTTT. As protein: CASSRSGGAPYTGELFF.

A remark on this clone: One junction end disagrees with the germline gene, perhaps due to a read error. The chain has TRBV19 and TRBJ1-2; no clear D. Per germline, CDR1 LNHDA and CDR2 SQIVND (reference sequence). This CDR3 has 14 residues. CDR3 bases: TGTGCCAGTAGGCGAATGACGGATAACTATGGCTACCCCTTC. Protein sequence: CASRRMTDNYGYPF. The full variable domain, in which reference TRBV19 and TRBJ1-2 provide the parts outside the CDR3, is DGGITQSPKYLFRKEGQNVTLSCEQNLNHDAMYWYRQDPGQGLRLIYYSQIVNDFQKGDIAEGYSVSREKKESFPLTVTSAQKNPTAFYLCASRRMTDNYGYPFGSGTRLTVV.

This clone was observed a few times. CDR3 in amino acids: CASSSGQGTEKLFF. The CDR3 coding sequence is TGTGCCAGCAGCTCGGGACAGGGGACCGAAAAACTGTTTTTT. The V gene is TRBV7-2, the J gene TRBJ1-4; 10 nucleotides match TRBD1. The CDR3 extends over 14 amino acids. V lost 4 bases to trimming and J lost 8 bases; unmatched junction nucleotides: 4. CDR1 and CDR2 (germline): SGHTA, FQGNSA.